This paragraph covers one T cell receptor (beta chain) sequence. The antigen it binds to is not known. Nothing much larger sits one base from this clone, and base qualities are not available. The library was made by the immunoSEQ multiplex PCR assay. The table comes from immuneACCESS by way of TCRdb, which keeps in-frame sequences with V and J called. Part of the clones is missing from these tables; in studies checked, under half for an unresolved V gene and the rest for unknown reasons. The sample includes tens of thousands of clones, with roughly 91% observed a single time. In total, the top ten clones hold around 0.64% of the sample. The record originates from a study of T cell changes during pregnancy in multiple sclerosis (dated by TCRdb to between 2017 and 2020). Background on the whole study: The study examined how the T cell repertoire changed over the course of pregnancy in women with multiple sclerosis.

Trimming takes 3 bases off V and 3 bases off J; junction bases not matched to a gene: 11. The CDR3 numbers 17 residues from cysteine through phenylalanine. Only the CDR3 portion is preserved as DNA: 51 bases, with reading frame beginning at the first base. Reading the germline V gene gives CDR1 MDHEN and CDR2 SYDVKM. The sequence came from a female donor with multiple sclerosis, enrolled in a pregnancy study. The sample consisted of CD4+ T cells from peripheral blood mononuclear cells, taken in the third trimester of pregnancy. The rearranged segments are TRBV28 and TRBJ2-7; TRBD2 lines up with 10 middle nucleotides. CDR3 protein: CASSFLLEAGGNYEQYF. At the DNA level, the sequence is TGTGCCAGCAGTTTCCTTCTAGAAGCGGGAGGGAACTACGAGCAGTACTTC. The reference TRBV28 and TRBJ2-7 proteins fill in what lies around the CDR3, so the full variable domain reads DVKVTQSSRYLVKRTGEKVFLECVQDMDHENMFWYRQDPGLGLRLIYFSYDVKMKEKGDIPEGYSVSREKKERFSLILESASTNQTSMYLCASSFLLEAGGNYEQYFGPGTRLTVT.